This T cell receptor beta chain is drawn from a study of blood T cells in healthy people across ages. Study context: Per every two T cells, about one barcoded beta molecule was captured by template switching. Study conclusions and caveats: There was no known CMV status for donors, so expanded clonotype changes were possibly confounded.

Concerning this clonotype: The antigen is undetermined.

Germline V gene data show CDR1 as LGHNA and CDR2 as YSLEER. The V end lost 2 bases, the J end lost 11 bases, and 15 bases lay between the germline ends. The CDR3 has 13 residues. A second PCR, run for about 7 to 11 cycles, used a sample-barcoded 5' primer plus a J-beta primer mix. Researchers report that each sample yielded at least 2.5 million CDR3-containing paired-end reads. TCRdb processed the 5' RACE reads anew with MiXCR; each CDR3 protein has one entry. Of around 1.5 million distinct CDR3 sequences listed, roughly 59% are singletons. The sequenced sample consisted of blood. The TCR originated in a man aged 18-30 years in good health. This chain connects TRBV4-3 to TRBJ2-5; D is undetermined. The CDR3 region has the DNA TGCGCCAGCAGCCAAAGGACCGCAGCCCAGCAGTACTTC. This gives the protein CASSQRTAAQQYF.